The subject of this entry is one T cell receptor beta chain. Antigen: not known. Sequence at one end of the junction differs from germline and may be a read error. Donors were healthy Caucasian individuals from Russia aged roughly 6 to 90. Every participating donor contributed 8 to 10 milliliters of peripheral blood through a draw. Germline V CDR1 and CDR2: MNHEY, SVGAGI. This CDR3 comprises 13 residues. The source of the sample is a study of blood T cells in healthy people across ages. For the second PCR, which ran for about 7 to 11 cycles, a sample-barcoded 5' primer and a J-beta primer mix were used. TCRdb analysed the 5' RACE reads with MiXCR anew, one entry per CDR3 protein. The data show around 1,000,000 distinct CDR3 sequences, approximately 26% seen once. General observations from the study: Any changes in expanded clonotypes were possibly confounded, as donor CMV status remained unknown. Relative to aged donors, long-lived donors carried more naive CD4+ cells and displayed higher diversity.

This same sample was also part of a study on T cells of mothers and their children.

The J gene is TRBJ1-2, the V gene TRBV6-5; 7 bases line up with TRBD1. The origin of this receptor is a girl aged 2-10 years in good health. Sequenced input: blood. The DNA for the CDR3 is TGTGCCAGCAGTAGACAGGGCCTGTATGGCTGCACCTTC. Protein sequence: CASSRQGLYGCTF.